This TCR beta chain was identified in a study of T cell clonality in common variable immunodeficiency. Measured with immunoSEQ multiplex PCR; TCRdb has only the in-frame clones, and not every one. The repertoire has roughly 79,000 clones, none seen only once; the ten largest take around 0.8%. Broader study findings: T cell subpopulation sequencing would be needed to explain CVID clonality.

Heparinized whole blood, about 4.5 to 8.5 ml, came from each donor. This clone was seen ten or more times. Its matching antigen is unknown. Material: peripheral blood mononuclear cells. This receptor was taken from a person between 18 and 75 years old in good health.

CDR3 residues: CASSYGLRGYEQYF. The DNA read from the CDR3 is TGTGCCAGCAGTTACGGCCTCAGAGGCTACGAG. V is TRBV6-2 or TRBV6-3 and J is TRBJ2-7; D ambiguous. The read falls 3 residues short of the CDR3 end, and the missing part is taken from the germline J gene. The V end lost 2 bases, the J end lost 3 bases, and 11 bases lay between the germline ends. The CDR3 has 14 residues. The V gene's germline CDR1 is MNHEY and CDR2 SVGEGT.